This TCR beta chain came from a study of CD8 T cells in Susac syndrome. RNA, at about 0.5 to 1 ug, was reverse transcribed with random hexamers. TCRdb called the immunoSEQ multiplex PCR reads again in MiXCR, with one record for every CDR3 protein. The sample carries about 120,000 distinct CDR3 sequences, less than 95% recorded once. The V gene end was trimmed by 5 bases and the J gene end by 9 bases; junction bases not matched to a gene: 14. The CDR3 covers 16 residues. Germline assignment: CDR1 SEHNR and CDR2 FQNEAQ (reference sequence). This clonotype originated in a human donor in good health. Sequences were obtained from CD4+ T cells from PBMCs. The chain carries TRBV7-9 and TRBJ2-1, with 9 nucleotides matching TRBD2. DNA for the CDR3: TGTGCCAGCAGCCGGGCGGTGGCGGGAGGGCCTGGTGAGCAGTTCTTC. Protein: CASSRAVAGGPGEQFF.